Below are 19 T cell receptor beta chains sequenced from a single sample in a study of T cell responses to AZD1222 COVID-19 vaccine. TCRdb's table, derived via immunoSEQ multiplex PCR, lists solely in-frame clones and lacks some. The table records 110,000 or so clones, 75% to 90% of them present only once. The sequences come from peripheral blood, collected 28 days after the second AZD1222 dose. These receptors were obtained from an adult who received the AZD1222 COVID-19 vaccine.

This sequence joins TRBV30 and TRBJ1-4, with D perhaps TRBD1 (6 bases). Germline lookup yields CDR1 GTSNPN and CDR2 SVGIG (reference sequence). The V and J ends lost 5 bases and 6 bases respectively, with 13 bases between them. CDR3 length: 13 amino acids. The CDR3 loop is CAWDQGNHEKLFF. CDR3 bases: TGTGCCTGGGATCAGGGGAATCATGAAAAACTGTTTTTT.

The gene calls are TRBV19 and TRBJ1-2; D perhaps matches TRBD1 (6 bases). Germline V gene data show CDR1 as LNHDA and CDR2 as SQIVND (reference sequence). The CDR3 loop spans 15 amino acids. Trimming removed 2 bases from V and 2 bases from J, with 12 bases in between. In nucleotides, the CDR3 is TGTGCCAGTAGTATACGGGGGGCGGGGAACTATGGCTACACCTTC. It encodes CASSIRGAGNYGYTF.

The rearrangement links TRBV6-5 to TRBJ2-1; TRBD2 aligns across 10 bases. Germline V gives CDR1 MNHEY, CDR2 SVGAGI. V lost 8 bases to trimming and J lost 10 bases; unmatched junction nucleotides: 5. This CDR3 has 12 residues. The CDR3 region is CASGLAGEEQFF. CDR3 sequence (DNA): TGTGCCAGCGGGCTAGCGGGGGAAGAGCAGTTCTTC.

This clone was detected once. The rearrangement joins TRBV19 to TRBJ1-2; the match to TRBD1 covers 7 bases. This CDR3 is 15 amino acids long. Germline V CDR1 and CDR2: LNHDA, SQIVND (reference sequence). With V trimmed by 6 bases and J by 2 bases, 9 bases remained unmatched. CDR3 protein: CASRRGQNGNYGYTF. CDR3 sequence (DNA): TGTGCCAGTAGAAGGGGGCAGAATGGAAACTATGGCTACACCTTC.

The chain uses TRBV12-3 or TRBV12-4 and TRBJ2-3; D unclear. This CDR3 contains 12 residues. Trimming shortened V by 4 bases and J by 2 bases, and 4 bases separated the two germline ends. The CDR3 sequence is CASSSYTDTQYF. The CDR3, as DNA: TGTGCCAGCAGTTCGTACACAGATACGCAGTATTTT.

Written as DNA, the CDR3 is TGTGCCAGCAGTGAGGGCCCGGGAGGTCAGCCCCAGCATTTT. This codes for CASSEGPGGQPQHF. The rearrangement links TRBV2 to TRBJ1-5; no definite D call. Germline V gives CDR1 SNHLY, CDR2 FYNNEI. Deletions cut 3 bases from V and 6 bases from J, with 12 bases between. The CDR3 sequence is 14 residues long.

The genes are TRBV29-1 and TRBJ1-3, with D tentatively TRBD1 (5 bases). Germline loops: CDR1 SQVTM, CDR2 ANQGSEA. With 3 bases removed from V and 0 bases from J, the gap between germline ends came to 9 bases. CDR3 length: 14 residues. CDR3 protein: CSVDGGTSGNTIYF. The CDR3 region has the DNA TGCAGCGTTGACGGGGGTACCTCTGGAAACACCATATATTTT.

The chain couples TRBV7-2 to TRBJ2-1; D not resolved. The CDR3 loop spans 14 amino acids. The germline CDR1 and CDR2 sequences are SGHTA and FQGNSA. Trimming took 1 base from V and 5 from J, leaving 9 bases between them. The CDR3: CASSLERIDNEQFF. CDR3 DNA sequence: TGTGCCAGCAGCTTAGAGCGAATAGACAATGAGCAGTTCTTC.

This clone was seen a handful of times. V usage is TRBV4-3 and J usage is TRBJ2-7, with 11 bases lining up with TRBD2. V lost 6 bases to trimming and J lost 5 bases; unmatched junction nucleotides: 9. Germline V gene sequence: CDR1 LGHNA, CDR2 YSLEER. The CDR3 sequence is 15 residues long. DNA for the CDR3: TGCGCCAGCAGTCTACTAGCGGGAGAGCACCACGAGCAGTACTTC. Translated: CASSLLAGEHHEQYF.

With regard to this clone: At one of its ends the junction is not consistent with the germline gene, which may arise from a read error. J is TRBJ1-6 and V is TRBV5-4; D ambiguous. The CDR3 runs 16 residues. Germline V gene sequence: CDR1 SGHNT, CDR2 YYREEE (reference sequence). The CDR3 coding sequence is TGTGCCAGCACCTTGACAAGAGGAAGGTGGAATTCACCCCTCCACTTT. It specifies CASTLTRGRWNSPLHF.

This rearrangement joins TRBV10-1 to TRBJ2-7, with 10 bases aligning to TRBD2. The V gene's germline CDR1 is WNHNN and CDR2 SYGVQD (reference sequence). The CDR3 contains 14 residues. With 3 bases clipped from V and 4 bases from J, the junction kept 3 bases outside the gene matches. CDR3 region: CASSEAGGRYEQYF. The CDR3 DNA follows: TGCGCCAGCAGTGAAGCGGGAGGGCGGTACGAGCAGTACTTC.

The chain couples TRBV5-1 to TRBJ1-1; D remains ambiguous. The CDR3 loop spans 13 amino acids. The ends were cut back, 1 base at V and 3 bases at J, with 7 bases in the middle. From germline, CDR1 is SGHRS and CDR2 YFSETQ. The DNA for the CDR3 is TGCGCCAGCAGCTTGACGGGGTACACTGAAGCTTTCTTT. This translates into CASSLTGYTEAFF.

The chain is built from TRBV7-9 and TRBJ2-2; D not certain. CDR1 is SEHNR, CDR2 FQNEAQ, per germline (reference sequence). The CDR3 runs to 15 residues. Trimming pared 2 bases from V and 6 bases from J, leaving 13 bases between. CDR3 DNA sequence: TGTGCCAGCAGCTTAAGACGTGGATCTTCCGGGGAGCTGTTTTTT. This sequence encodes CASSLRRGSSGELFF.

This chain uses TRBV7-2 with TRBJ2-3, with a tentative D call TRBD2 (6 bases). Trimming removed 0 bases at V and 3 bases at J, with 16 bases between. CDR3 length: 17 amino acids. In germline, CDR1 is SGHTA, CDR2 FQGNSA. The CDR3 reads CASSLAWGGAATDTQYF. CDR3 DNA sequence: TGTGCCAGCAGCTTAGCGTGGGGAGGTGCTGCAACAGATACGCAGTATTTT.

The CDR3, as DNA: TGTGCCAGCAGCTCCCAGGGGGCCGGGGAGCTGTTTTTT. Protein: CASSSQGAGELFF. The chain uses TRBV7-3 and TRBJ2-2; 7 positions agree with TRBD1. The CDR3 has 13 amino acids. Germline V CDR1 and CDR2: SGHTA, FQGTGA. J lost 6 bases, V lost 4 bases, and 2 bases had no gene match. The full variable domain, its missing parts supplied by reference TRBV7-3 and TRBJ2-2, is GAGVSQTPSNKVTEKGKYVELRCDPISGHTALYWYRQSLGQGPEFLIYFQGTGAADDSGLPNDRFFAVRPEGSVSTLKIQRTERGDSAVYLCASSSQGAGELFFGEGSRLTVL.

The chain recombines TRBV30 with TRBJ2-1; 10 nucleotides line up with TRBD1. Germline CDR1 and CDR2: GTSNPN and SVGIG (reference sequence). The CDR3 sequence is 16 residues long. V shed 2 bases, J shed 0 bases, and the junction held 4 bases outside the gene matches. CDR3 sequence reads: CAWSLTGGSSYNEQFF. In nucleotides, the CDR3 is TGTGCCTGGAGTCTGACAGGGGGCAGCTCCTACAATGAGCAGTTCTTC.

The chain carries TRBV14 and TRBJ2-1, with 7 positions matching TRBD2. V was clipped by 7 bases and J by 10 bases; unmatched bases: 10. Germline CDR1 SGHDN, CDR2 FVKESK. This CDR3 has 13 amino acids. Here the CDR3 reads CASKGGPGGEQFF. The CDR3 nucleotides are TGTGCCAGCAAAGGAGGCCCCGGGGGGGAGCAGTTCTTC.

In nucleotides, the CDR3 is TGTGCCAGCAGCCAAGGGACCTCCCGACGGAATGAGCAGTTCTTC. This sequence encodes CASSQGTSRRNEQFF. The chain links TRBV6-2 or TRBV6-3 to TRBJ2-1; the D gene could be TRBD1 or TRBD2 (5 bases each). The CDR3 has 15 residues. The V gene's germline CDR1 is MNHEY and CDR2 SVGEGT. Trimming left V 6 bases short and J 7 bases short, with 19 bases between.

A single count supports this clone. J is TRBJ2-3 and V is TRBV4-2, with 7 bases matching TRBD2. Unmatched junction bases numbered 4, after V lost 5 bases and J lost 5 bases. The length of the CDR3 is 13 residues. CDR1 is LGHNA, CDR2 YNFKEQ, per germline. CDR3 nucleotides: TGTGCCAGCAGCAACCGGGAGGAAGATACGCAGTATTTT. Its translation: CASSNREEDTQYF.